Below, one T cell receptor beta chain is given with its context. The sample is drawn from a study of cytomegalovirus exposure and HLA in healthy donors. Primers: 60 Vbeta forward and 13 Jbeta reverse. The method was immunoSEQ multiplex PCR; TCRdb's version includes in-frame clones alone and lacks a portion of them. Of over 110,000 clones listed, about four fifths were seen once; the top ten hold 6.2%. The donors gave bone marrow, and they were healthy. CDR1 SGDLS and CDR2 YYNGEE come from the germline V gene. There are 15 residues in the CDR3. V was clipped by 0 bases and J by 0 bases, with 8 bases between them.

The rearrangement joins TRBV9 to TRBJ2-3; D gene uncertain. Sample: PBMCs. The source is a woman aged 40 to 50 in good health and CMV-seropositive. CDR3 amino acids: CASSVEGASTDTQYF. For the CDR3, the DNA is TGTGCCAGCAGCGTAGAAGGAGCTAGCACAGATACGCAGTATTTT.